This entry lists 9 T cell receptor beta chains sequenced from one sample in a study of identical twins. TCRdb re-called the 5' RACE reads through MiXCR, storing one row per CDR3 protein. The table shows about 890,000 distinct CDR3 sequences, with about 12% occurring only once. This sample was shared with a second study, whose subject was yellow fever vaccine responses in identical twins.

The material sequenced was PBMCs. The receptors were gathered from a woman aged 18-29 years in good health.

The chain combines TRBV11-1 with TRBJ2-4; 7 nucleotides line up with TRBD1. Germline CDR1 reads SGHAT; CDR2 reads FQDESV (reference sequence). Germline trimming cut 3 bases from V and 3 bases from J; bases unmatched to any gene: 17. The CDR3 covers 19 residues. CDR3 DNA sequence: TGTGCCAGCAGCTTTAGAGGGGACGACAGGGACGGAGGCAAAAACATTCAGTACTTC. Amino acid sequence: CASSFRGDDRDGGKNIQYF.

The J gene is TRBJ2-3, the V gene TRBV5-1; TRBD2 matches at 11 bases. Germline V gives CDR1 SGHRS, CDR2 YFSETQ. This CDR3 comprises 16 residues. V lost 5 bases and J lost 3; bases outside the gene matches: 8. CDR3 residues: CASSLNSGRGTDTQYF. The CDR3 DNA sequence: TGCGCCAGCAGTTTGAATAGCGGGAGGGGTACAGATACGCAGTATTTT.

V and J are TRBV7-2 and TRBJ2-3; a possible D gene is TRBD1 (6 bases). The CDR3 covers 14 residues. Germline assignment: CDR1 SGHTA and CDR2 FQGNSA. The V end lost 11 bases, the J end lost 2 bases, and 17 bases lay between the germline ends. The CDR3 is CARRDGQYTDTQYF. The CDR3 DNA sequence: TGTGCCCGCCGAGACGGACAGTACACAGATACGCAGTATTTT. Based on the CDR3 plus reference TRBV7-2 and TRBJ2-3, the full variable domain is GAGVSQSPSNKVTEKGKDVELRCDPISGHTALYWYRQSLGQGLEFLIYFQGNSAPDKSGLPSDRFSAERTGGSVSTLTIQRTQQEDSAVYLCARRDGQYTDTQYFGPGTRLTVL.

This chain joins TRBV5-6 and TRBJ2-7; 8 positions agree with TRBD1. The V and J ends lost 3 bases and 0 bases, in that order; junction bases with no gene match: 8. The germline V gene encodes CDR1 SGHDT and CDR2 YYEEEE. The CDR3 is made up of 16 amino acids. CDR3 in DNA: TGTGCCAGCAGCTATGGACAGGGAATCGCCTCCTACGAGCAGTACGTC. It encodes CASSYGQGIASYEQYV.

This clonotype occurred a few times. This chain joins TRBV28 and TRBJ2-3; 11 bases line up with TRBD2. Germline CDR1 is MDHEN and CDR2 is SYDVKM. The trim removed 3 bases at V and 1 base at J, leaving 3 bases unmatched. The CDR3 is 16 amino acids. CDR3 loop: CASSFLTSGGTDTQYF. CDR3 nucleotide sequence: TGTGCCAGCAGTTTCCTGACTAGCGGGGGCACAGATACGCAGTATTTT.

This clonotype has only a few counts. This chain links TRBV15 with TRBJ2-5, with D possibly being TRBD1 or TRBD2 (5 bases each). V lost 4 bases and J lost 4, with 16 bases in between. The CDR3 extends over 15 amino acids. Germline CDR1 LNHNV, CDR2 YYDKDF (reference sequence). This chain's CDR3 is CATSTPTRDVETQYF. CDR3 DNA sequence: TGTGCCACCAGCACTCCCACCAGGGACGTAGAGACCCAGTACTTC.

CDR3: CASSAGQGNYEQYV. CDR3 DNA sequence: TGTGCCAGCAGTGCCGGGCAAGGGAACTACGAGCAGTACGTC. The V call is TRBV12-3 or TRBV12-4, the J call TRBJ2-7; D is uncertain. V lost 5 bases to trimming and J lost 3 bases, with 14 bases between them. This CDR3 has 14 amino acids.

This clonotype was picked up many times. This CDR3 reads CSVEVDGRNRNTEAFF. DNA of the CDR3: TGCAGCGTTGAAGTAGATGGGAGAAACCGAAACACTGAAGCTTTCTTT. The chain uses TRBV29-1 and TRBJ1-1; D unclear. CDR1 is SQVTM, CDR2 ANQGSEA, per germline. V was shortened by 1 base and J by 2 bases, with 17 bases between the two germline ends. The CDR3 sequence is 16 residues long. Supplemented by reference TRBV29-1 and TRBJ1-1, the full variable domain reads SAVISQKPSRDICQRGTSLTIQCQVDSQVTMMFWYRQQPGQSLTLIATANQGSEATYESGFVIDKFPISRPNLTFSTLTVSNMSPEDSSIYLCSVEVDGRNRNTEAFFGQGTRLTVV.

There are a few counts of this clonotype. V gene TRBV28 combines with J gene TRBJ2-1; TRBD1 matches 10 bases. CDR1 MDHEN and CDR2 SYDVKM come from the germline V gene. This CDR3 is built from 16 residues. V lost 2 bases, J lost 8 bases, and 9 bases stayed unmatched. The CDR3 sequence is CASSLGGGTGEDEQFF. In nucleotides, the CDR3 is TGTGCCAGCAGTTTAGGGGGCGGGACAGGGGAAGATGAGCAGTTCTTC.